Below are 5 T cell receptor beta chains sequenced from a single sample in a study of blood T cells in healthy people across ages. Primers used in a second PCR of roughly 7 to 11 cycles were a sample-barcoded 5' primer and a J-beta primer mix. TCRdb redid the calling of the 5' RACE reads with MiXCR, one entry per CDR3 protein. The sample has around 850,000 distinct CDR3 sequences; about 37% are singletons. The source material was blood. These TCRs come from a man between 18 and 29 years old in good health.

The chain carries TRBV12-3 or TRBV12-4 and TRBJ1-2; D not resolved. This CDR3 region has 14 residues. V gave up 5 bases and J gave up 2 bases, with 12 bases separating them. The CDR3 DNA sequence: TGTGCCAGCAGTGCGGTGACGGAAAACTATGGCTACACCTTC. Amino acid sequence: CASSAVTENYGYTF.

The rearrangement joins TRBV4-3 to TRBJ1-3; unclear D gene. Trimming stripped 0 bases from V and 14 bases from J, with 11 bases between. Per germline, CDR1 LGHNA and CDR2 YSLEER. CDR3 length: 12 amino acids. This CDR3 reads CASSQEGSRVYF. The CDR3 nucleotides read TGCGCCAGCAGCCAAGAGGGCAGTCGGGTATATTTT.

The chain recombines TRBV19 with TRBJ2-5; D is possibly TRBD1 (6 bases). From germline, CDR1 is LNHDA and CDR2 SQIVND (reference sequence). CDR3 size: 14 residues. V lost 7 bases and J 11 bases, leaving 23 bases between the germline ends. CDR3 sequence (DNA): TGTGCCAGTACCGGCCTTGGGACAATCAATGAGCAGTACTTC. Protein: CASTGLGTINEQYF.

This clonotype was counted only a few times. This sequence joins TRBV4-2 and TRBJ2-5; D gene unclear. V lost 0 bases and J lost 4, with 6 bases in between. The V gene's germline CDR1 is LGHNA and CDR2 YNFKEQ. The length of the CDR3 is 13 residues. Here the CDR3 reads CASSQEYPETQYF. CDR3 DNA sequence: TGTGCCAGCAGCCAAGAATACCCAGAGACCCAGTACTTC.

This clonotype was detected a few times. This CDR3 is CASSVAGRGNSPLHF. The CDR3 nucleotides are TGTGCCAGCAGCGTAGCGGGAAGAGGTAATTCACCCCTCCACTTT. The gene calls are TRBV9 and TRBJ1-6; no reliable D call. The CDR3 is made up of 15 amino acids. Germline loops: CDR1 SGDLS, CDR2 YYNGEE. The V end lost 0 bases, the J end lost 6 bases, and 10 bases lay between the germline ends.